Following are 8 T cell receptor beta chains from one sample sequenced in a study of cytomegalovirus exposure and HLA in healthy donors. Use of 60 Vbeta and 13 Jbeta primers characterized the PCR. Method: immunoSEQ multiplex PCR; TCRdb's copy keeps in-frame clones and lacks some. The sample includes 150,000 to 200,000 clones, roughly 70% seen only once; the top ten take about 1.6%. Sequenced: PBMCs. The receptors come from a girl aged 5-17 years in good health and CMV-seronegative.

This clone was found a few times. V and J are TRBV9 and TRBJ2-1; TRBD2 matches 8 bases. The CDR3 length is 15 residues. V gave up 4 bases and J gave up 2 bases; unmatched junction bases: 5. In germline, CDR1 is SGDLS, CDR2 YYNGEE. CDR3 coding DNA: TGTGCCAGCAGCATTGGGACTAGGCCCTACAATGAGCAGTTCTTC. Its translation: CASSIGTRPYNEQFF. Full variable domain (missing parts from reference TRBV9 and TRBJ2-1): DSGVTQTPKHLITATGQRVTLRCSPRSGDLSVYWYQQSLDQGLQFLIQYYNGEERAKGNILERFSAQQFPDLHSELNLSSLELGDSALYFCASSIGTRPYNEQFFGPGTRLTVL.

The V and J genes are TRBV7-9 and TRBJ2-1, with a weak D call TRBD1 (6 bases). V shed 5 bases and J shed 6 bases, with 17 bases lying between them. Per germline, CDR1 SEHNR and CDR2 FQNEAQ (reference sequence). The CDR3 runs 15 residues. CDR3 region: CASSQTGESSNEQFF. DNA for the CDR3: TGTGCCAGCAGCCAGACAGGAGAATCTTCCAATGAGCAGTTCTTC. The whole variable domain, remainder taken from reference TRBV7-9 and TRBJ2-1, is DTGVSQNPRHKITKRGQNVTFRCDPISEHNRLYWYRQTLGQGPEFLTYFQNEAQLEKSRLLSDRFSAERPKGSFSTLEIQRTEQGDSAMYLCASSQTGESSNEQFFGPGTRLTVL.

V usage is TRBV5-1 and J usage is TRBJ1-1; D possibly corresponds to TRBD1 (6 bases). CDR1 is SGHRS and CDR2 is YFSETQ in the germline V gene. The germline V and J ends were trimmed by 4 bases and 6 bases, with 22 bases remaining between them. The CDR3 sequence is 16 residues long. CDR3 sequence (DNA): TGCGCCAGCAGCCAACGGACGGGGGGGCTCACGGCTGAAGCTTTCTTT. Its protein product is CASSQRTGGLTAEAFF.

V and J are TRBV10-3 and TRBJ2-3; 9 bases align to TRBD2. With V trimmed by 2 bases and J by 2 bases, 2 bases remained unmatched. This CDR3 spans 15 amino acids. Germline values: CDR1 ENHRY, CDR2 SYGVKD. The CDR3 loop is CAISELAGLTDTQYF. The CDR3 bases are TGTGCCATCAGTGAGCTAGCGGGGCTCACAGATACGCAGTATTTT.

This clone was counted a few times. The chain employs TRBV11-2 and TRBJ2-7, with TRBD1 matching 9 bases. V shed 3 bases and J 6 bases; nucleotides not matched to a gene: 6. Germline CDR1 SGHAT, CDR2 FQNNGV. CDR3 length: 14 amino acids. In DNA form, the CDR3 reads TGTGCCAGCAGCTTTTGGACAGGGGATGGCGAGCAGTACTTC. Amino acids: CASSFWTGDGEQYF.

The genes are TRBV6-6 and TRBJ1-5; TRBD1 is a possible D gene (5 bases). The CDR3 extends over 12 amino acids. Per the germline V gene, CDR1 is MNHNY and CDR2 is SVGAGI (reference sequence). The V and J ends lost 7 bases and 5 bases respectively, with 9 bases between them. CDR3 loop: CASIGGDQPQHF. CDR3 nucleotide sequence: TGTGCCAGCATTGGGGGGGATCAGCCCCAGCATTTT.

The J gene is TRBJ1-4, the V gene TRBV7-2, with 10 bases that match TRBD1. J gave up 7 bases and V 0 bases, and 8 bases lay outside the gene matches. The germline V gene has CDR1 SGHTA and CDR2 FQGNSA. This CDR3 has 17 amino acids. In DNA form, the CDR3 reads TGTGCCAGCAGCTTAGCCTGGGGGGGGACAGGGGCTGAAAAACTGTTTTTT. This sequence encodes CASSLAWGGTGAEKLFF.

This clone has more than one count but fewer than ten. The chain combines TRBV5-8 with TRBJ1-6; D may be TRBD1 (6 bases). The length of the CDR3 is 14 residues. Per the germline V gene, CDR1 is SGHTS and CDR2 is YDEGEE. Trimming left V 7 bases short and J 8 bases short, with 16 bases between. CDR3: CASSDQGNDSPLHF. CDR3 bases: TGTGCCAGCTCGGACCAGGGGAACGATTCACCCCTCCACTTT.